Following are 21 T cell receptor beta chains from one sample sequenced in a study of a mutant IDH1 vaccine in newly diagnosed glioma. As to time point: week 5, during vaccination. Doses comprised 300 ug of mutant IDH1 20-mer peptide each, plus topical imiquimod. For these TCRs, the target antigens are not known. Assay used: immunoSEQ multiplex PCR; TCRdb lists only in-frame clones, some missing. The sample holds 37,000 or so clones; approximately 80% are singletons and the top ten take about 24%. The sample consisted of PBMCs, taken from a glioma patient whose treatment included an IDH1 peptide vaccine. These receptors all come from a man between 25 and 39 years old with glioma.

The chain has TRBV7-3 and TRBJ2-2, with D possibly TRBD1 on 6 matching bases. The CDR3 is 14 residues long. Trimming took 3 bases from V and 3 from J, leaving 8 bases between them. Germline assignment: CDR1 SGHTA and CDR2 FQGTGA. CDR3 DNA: TGTGCCAGCAGCTTTCACAGGGACACCGGGGAGCTGTTTTTT. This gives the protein CASSFHRDTGELFF.

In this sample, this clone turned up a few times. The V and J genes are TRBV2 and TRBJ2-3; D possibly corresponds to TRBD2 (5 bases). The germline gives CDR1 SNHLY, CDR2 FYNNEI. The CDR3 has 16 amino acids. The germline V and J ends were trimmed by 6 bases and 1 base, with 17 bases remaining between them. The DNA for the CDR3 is TGTGCCAGCAGCGTAGGACTGGTAGCTGGCACAGATACGCAGTATTTT. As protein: CASSVGLVAGTDTQYF.

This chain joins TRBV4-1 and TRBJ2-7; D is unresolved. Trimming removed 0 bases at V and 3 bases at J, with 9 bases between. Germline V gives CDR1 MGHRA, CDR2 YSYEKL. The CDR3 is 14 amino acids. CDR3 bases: TGCGCCAGCAGCCAAGATCGCCTAGGCTACGAGCAGTACTTC. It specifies CASSQDRLGYEQYF.

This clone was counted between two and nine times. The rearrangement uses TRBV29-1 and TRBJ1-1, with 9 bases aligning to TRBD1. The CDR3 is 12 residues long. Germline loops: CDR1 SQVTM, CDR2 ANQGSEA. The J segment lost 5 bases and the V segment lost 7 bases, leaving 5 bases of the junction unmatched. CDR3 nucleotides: TGCAGCGCCGGACAGGGGTCAACTGAAGCTTTCTTT. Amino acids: CSAGQGSTEAFF.

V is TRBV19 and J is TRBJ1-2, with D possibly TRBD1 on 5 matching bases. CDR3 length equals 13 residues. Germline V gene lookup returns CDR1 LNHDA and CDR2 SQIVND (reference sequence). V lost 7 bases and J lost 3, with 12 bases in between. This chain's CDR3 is CASIGPGDYGYTF. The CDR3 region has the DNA TGTGCCAGTATTGGACCGGGGGACTATGGCTACACCTTC.

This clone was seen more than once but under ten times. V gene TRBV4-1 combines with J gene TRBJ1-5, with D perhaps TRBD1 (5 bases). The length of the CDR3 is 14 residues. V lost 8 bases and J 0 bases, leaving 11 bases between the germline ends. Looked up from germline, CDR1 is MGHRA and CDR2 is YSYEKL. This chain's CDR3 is CASRGVGSNQPQHF. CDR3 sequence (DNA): TGCGCCAGCCGAGGGGTGGGTAGCAATCAGCCCCAGCATTTT.

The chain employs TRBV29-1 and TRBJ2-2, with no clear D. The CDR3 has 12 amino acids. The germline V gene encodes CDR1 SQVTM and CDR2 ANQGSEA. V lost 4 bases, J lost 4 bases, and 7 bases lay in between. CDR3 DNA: TGCAGCGTTGGACACACCACCGGGGAGCTGTTTTTT. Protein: CSVGHTTGELFF.

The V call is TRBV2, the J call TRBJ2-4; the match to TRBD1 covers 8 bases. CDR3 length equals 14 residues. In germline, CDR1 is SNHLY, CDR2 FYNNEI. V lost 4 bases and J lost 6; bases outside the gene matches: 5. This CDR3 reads CASSGDRGGNIQYF. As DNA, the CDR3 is TGTGCCAGCAGTGGAGACAGGGGAGGAAACATTCAGTACTTC.

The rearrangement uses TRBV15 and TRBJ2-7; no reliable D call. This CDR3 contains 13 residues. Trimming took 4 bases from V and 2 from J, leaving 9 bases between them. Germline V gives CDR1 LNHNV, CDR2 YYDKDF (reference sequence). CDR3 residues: CATSKDPAYEQYF. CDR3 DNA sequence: TGTGCCACCAGCAAGGACCCAGCCTACGAGCAGTACTTC. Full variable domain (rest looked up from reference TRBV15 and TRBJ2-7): DAMVIQNPRYQVTQFGKPVTLSCSQTLNHNVMYWYQQKSSQAPKLLFHYYDKDFNNEADTPDNFQSRRPNTSFCFLDIRSPGLGDTAMYLCATSKDPAYEQYFGPGTRLTVT.

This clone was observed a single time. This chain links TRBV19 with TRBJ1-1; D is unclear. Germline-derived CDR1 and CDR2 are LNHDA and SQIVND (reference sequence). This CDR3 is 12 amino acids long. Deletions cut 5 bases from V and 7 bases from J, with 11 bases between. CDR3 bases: TGTGCCAGTAGTGCAGGAGGAATTGAAGCTTTCTTT. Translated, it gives CASSAGGIEAFF. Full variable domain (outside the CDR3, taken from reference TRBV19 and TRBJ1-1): DGGITQSPKYLFRKEGQNVTLSCEQNLNHDAMYWYRQDPGQGLRLIYYSQIVNDFQKGDIAEGYSVSREKKESFPLTVTSAQKNPTAFYLCASSAGGIEAFFGQGTRLTVV.

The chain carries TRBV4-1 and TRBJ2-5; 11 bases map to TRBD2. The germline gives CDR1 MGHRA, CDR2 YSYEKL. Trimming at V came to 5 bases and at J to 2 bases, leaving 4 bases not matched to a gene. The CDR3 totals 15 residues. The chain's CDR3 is CASSTIAGGQETQYF. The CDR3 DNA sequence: TGCGCCAGCAGCACCATAGCGGGGGGGCAAGAGACCCAGTACTTC.

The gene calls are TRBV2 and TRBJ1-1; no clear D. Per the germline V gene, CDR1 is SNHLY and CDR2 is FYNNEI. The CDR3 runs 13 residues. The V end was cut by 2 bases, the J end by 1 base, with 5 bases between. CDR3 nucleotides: TGTGCCAGCAGTGAAATGTGGAACACTGAAGCTTTCTTT. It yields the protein CASSEMWNTEAFF.

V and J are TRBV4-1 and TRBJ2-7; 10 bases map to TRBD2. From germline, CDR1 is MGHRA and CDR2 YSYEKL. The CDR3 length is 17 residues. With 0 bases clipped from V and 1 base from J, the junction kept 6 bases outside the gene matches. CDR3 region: CASSQEVSTSGSYEQYF. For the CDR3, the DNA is TGCGCCAGCAGCCAAGAGGTCTCGACTAGCGGGTCCTACGAGCAGTACTTC.

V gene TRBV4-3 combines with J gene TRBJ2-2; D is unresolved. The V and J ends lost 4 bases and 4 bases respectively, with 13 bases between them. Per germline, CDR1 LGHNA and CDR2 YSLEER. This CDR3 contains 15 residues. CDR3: CASSPKIMGTGELFF. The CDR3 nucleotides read TGCGCCAGCAGCCCGAAAATAATGGGCACCGGGGAGCTGTTTTTT.

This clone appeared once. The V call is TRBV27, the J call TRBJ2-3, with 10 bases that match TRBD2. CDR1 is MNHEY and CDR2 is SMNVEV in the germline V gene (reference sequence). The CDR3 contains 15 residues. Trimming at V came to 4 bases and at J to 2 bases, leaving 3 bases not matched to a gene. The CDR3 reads CASSSGTSDTDTQYF. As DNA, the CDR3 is TGTGCCAGCAGTTCCGGGACTAGCGACACAGATACGCAGTATTTT.

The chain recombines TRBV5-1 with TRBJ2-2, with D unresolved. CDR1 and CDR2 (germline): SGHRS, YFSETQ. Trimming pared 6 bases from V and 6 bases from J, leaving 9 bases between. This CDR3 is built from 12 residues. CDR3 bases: TGCGCCAGCACCTCCCCTCCCGGGGAGCTGTTTTTT. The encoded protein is CASTSPPGELFF.

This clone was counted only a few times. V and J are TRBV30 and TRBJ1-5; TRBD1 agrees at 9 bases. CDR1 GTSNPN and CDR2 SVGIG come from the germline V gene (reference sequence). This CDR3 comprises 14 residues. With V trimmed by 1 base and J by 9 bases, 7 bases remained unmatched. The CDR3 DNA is TGTGCCTGGAGTGCGGAACAGGGGGCCAGGCCCCAGCATTTT. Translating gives CAWSAEQGARPQHF.

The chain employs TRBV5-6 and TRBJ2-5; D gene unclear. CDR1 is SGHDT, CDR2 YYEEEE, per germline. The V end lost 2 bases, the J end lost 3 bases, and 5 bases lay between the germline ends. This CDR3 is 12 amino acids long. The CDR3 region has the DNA TGTGCCAGCAGCTTTGGGGAAGAGACCCAGTACTTC. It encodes CASSFGEETQYF.

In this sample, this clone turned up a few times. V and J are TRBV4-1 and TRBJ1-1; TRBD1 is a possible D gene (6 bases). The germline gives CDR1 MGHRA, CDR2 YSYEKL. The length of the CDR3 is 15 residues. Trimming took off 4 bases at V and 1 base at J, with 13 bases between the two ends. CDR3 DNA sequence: TGCGCCAGCAGCCTAAGATCAGGGGAGAACACTGAAGCTTTCTTT. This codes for CASSLRSGENTEAFF.

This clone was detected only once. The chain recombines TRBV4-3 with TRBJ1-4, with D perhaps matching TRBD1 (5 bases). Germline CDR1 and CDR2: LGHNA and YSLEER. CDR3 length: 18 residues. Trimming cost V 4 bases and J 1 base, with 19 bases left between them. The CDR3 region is CASSLLGGRGGTNEKLFF. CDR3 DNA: TGCGCCAGCAGCCTTCTTGGGGGGAGGGGAGGAACTAATGAAAAACTGTTTTTT.

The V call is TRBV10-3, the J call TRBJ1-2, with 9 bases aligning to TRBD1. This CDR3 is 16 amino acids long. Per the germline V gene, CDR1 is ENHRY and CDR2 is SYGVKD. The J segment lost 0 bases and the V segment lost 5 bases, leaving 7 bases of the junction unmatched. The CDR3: CAISPGTGRANYGYTF. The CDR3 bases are TGTGCCATCAGTCCCGGGACAGGGAGGGCTAACTATGGCTACACCTTC.